This T cell receptor (beta chain) is drawn from a study of neurological immune-mediated disorders. cDNA was made by 5'RACE with 10-nucleotide random UMIs. TCRdb reprocessed the 5' RACE reads via MiXCR and lists one record per CDR3 protein. The table has under 70,000 distinct CDR3 sequences, about 25% seen once. Specified time point: technical triplicate 2. The germline CDR1 and CDR2 sequences are MRHNA and SNTAGT. V was pared by 6 bases and J by 0 bases, with 14 bases between. The CDR3 runs 15 residues. The clonotype was recovered from a man aged 55 to 70 with HTLV-1-associated myelopathy (HAM/TSP). Sample: PBMCs. The chain is built from TRBV6-4 and TRBJ1-1; D ambiguous. The CDR3 bases are TGTGCCAGCAGCCCCCAAAAGGGCCTGAACACTGAAGCTTTCTTT. Encoded protein: CASSPQKGLNTEAFF.